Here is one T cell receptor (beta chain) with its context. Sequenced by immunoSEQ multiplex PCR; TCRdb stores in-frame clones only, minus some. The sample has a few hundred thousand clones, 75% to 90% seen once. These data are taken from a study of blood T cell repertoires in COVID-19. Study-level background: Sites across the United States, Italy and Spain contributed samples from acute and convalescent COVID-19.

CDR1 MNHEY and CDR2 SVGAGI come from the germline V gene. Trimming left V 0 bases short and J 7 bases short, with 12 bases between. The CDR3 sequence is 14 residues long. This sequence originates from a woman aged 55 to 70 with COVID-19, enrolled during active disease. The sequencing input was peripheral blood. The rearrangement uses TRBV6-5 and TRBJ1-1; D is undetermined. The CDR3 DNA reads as TGTGCCAGCAGTTACTCTCGAGGGTATGGTGAAGCTTTCTTT. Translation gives CASSYSRGYGEAFF.